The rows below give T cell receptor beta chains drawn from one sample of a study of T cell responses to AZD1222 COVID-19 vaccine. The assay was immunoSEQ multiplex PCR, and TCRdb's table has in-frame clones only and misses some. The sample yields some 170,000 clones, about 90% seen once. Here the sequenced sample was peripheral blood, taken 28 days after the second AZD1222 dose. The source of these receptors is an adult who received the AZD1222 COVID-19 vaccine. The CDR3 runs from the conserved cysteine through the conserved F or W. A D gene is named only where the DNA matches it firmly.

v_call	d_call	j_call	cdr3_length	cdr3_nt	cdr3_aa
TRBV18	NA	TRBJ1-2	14	TGTGCCAGCTCACTCGTCGGAAGGGCAGAAGGCTACACCTTC	CASSLVGRAEGYTF
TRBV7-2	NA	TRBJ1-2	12	TGTGCCAGCAGCTTGACAGGATATGGCTACACCTTC	CASSLTGYGYTF
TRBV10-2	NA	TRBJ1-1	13	TGCGCCAGCAGTGATCCCCTGAACACTGAAGCTTTCTTT	CASSDPLNTEAFF
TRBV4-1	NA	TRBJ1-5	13	TGCGCCAGCAGCCAAGATAACAGCCAGCCCCAGCATTTT	CASSQDNSQPQHF
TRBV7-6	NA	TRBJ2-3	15	TGTGCCAGCAGCCCCGGTGTAGGGGCCCGCTATACGCAGTATTTT	CASSPGVGARYTQYF
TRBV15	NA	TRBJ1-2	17	TGTGCCACCAGCAGAGATCTTGCGCGCGCTTTCGGCTATGGCTACACCTTC	CATSRDLARAFGYGYTF
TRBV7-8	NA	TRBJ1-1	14	TGTGCCAGCAGCCCACGGACAGATAACACTGAAGCTTTCTTT	CASSPRTDNTEAFF
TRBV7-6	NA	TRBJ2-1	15	TGTGCCAGCAGCTTAGCCCCGGGACTCGCGGCTGAGCAGTTCTTC	CASSLAPGLAAEQFF
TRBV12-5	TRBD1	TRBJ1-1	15	TGTGCTAGCGGACGGGACAGGGGGCCGACCACTGAAGCTTTCTTT	CASGRDRGPTTEAFF
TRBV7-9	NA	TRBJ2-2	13	TGTGCCAGCAGCTTAAGTAACACCGGGGAGCTGTTTTTT	CASSLSNTGELFF
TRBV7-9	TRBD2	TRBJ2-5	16	TGTGCCAGCAGCCAAGGAGCGGGGGGTTGGCAAGAGACCCAGTACTTC	CASSQGAGGWQETQYF
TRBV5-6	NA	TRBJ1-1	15	TGTGCCAGCAGCTTGGGTGGGGACCTGAACACTGAAGCTTTCTTT	CASSLGGDLNTEAFF
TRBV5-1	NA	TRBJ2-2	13	TGCGCCAGCAGCTTGACGGGAGACGGGGAGCTGTTTTTT	CASSLTGDGELFF
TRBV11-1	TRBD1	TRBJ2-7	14	TGTGCCAGCAGCTTATTCAGGGGGCGATACGAGCAGTACTTC	CASSLFRGRYEQYF
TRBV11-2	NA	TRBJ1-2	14	TGTGCCAGCAGCTGGGCGGGGGAGGGGTATGGCTACACCTTC	CASSWAGEGYGYTF
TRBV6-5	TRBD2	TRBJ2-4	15	TGTGCCAGCAGTTCTCGGGGGGGAACCAAAAACATTCAGTACTTC	CASSSRGGTKNIQYF
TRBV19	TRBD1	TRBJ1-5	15	TGTGCCAGTAGCAAGGGACAGGGGTTCAATCAGCCCCAGCATTTT	CASSKGQGFNQPQHF
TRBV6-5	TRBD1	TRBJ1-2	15	TGTGCCAGCAGTTACTCGGTAGGGGGCGACTATGGCTACACCTTC	CASSYSVGGDYGYTF
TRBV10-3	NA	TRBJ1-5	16	TGTGCCATCAGTGAGTCGATCGAATATAGCAATCAGCCCCAGCATTTT	CAISESIEYSNQPQHF
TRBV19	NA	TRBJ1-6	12	TGTGCCAGTAGTACGTATAATTCACCCCTCCACTTT	CASSTYNSPLHF
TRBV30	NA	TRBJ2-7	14	TGTGCCTGGAGTGCCCCTGGGACGGTCTACGAGCAGTACTTC	CAWSAPGTVYEQYF
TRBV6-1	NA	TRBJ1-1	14	TGTGCCAGCAGTGAAGATGGGTACTGGTCTGAAGCTTTCTTT	CASSEDGYWSEAFF
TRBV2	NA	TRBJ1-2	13	TGTGCCAGCAGTGAAGACAGGACCTATGGCTACACCTTC	CASSEDRTYGYTF
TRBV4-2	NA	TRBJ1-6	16	TGTGCCAGCAGCCAAGATGTCACAGTTAGTTATTCACCCCTCCACTTT	CASSQDVTVSYSPLHF